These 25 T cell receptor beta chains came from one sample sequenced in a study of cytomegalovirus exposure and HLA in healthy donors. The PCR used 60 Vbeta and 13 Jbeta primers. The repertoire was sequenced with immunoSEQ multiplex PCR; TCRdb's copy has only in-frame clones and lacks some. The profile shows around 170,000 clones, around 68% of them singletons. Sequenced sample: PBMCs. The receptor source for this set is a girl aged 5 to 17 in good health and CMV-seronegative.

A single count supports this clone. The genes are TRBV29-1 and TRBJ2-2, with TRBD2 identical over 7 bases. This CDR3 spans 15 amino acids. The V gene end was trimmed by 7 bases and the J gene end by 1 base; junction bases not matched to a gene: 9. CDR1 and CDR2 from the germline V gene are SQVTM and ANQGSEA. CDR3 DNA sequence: TGCAGCGCTACGACGACTAGCAGGAACACCGGGGAGCTGTTTTTT. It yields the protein CSATTTSRNTGELFF.

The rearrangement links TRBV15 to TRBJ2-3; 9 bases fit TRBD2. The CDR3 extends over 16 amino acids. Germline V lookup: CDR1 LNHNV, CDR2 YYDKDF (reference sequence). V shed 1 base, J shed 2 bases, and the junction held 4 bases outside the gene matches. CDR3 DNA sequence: TGTGCCACCAGCAGAGTTCCTAGCGGGGTCACAGATACGCAGTATTTT. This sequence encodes CATSRVPSGVTDTQYF.

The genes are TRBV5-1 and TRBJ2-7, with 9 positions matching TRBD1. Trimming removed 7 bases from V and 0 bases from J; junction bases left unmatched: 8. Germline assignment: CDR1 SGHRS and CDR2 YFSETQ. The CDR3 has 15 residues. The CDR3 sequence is CASSLPGQGSYEQYF. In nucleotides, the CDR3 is TGCGCCAGCTCCCTCCCGGGACAGGGCTCCTACGAGCAGTACTTC.

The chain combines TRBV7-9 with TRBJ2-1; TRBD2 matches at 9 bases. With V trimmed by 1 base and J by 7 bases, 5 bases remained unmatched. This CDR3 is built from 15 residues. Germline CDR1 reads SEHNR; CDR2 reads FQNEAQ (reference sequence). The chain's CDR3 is CASSLVLGLANEQFF. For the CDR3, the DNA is TGTGCCAGCAGCTTAGTTCTAGGACTAGCGAATGAGCAGTTCTTC.

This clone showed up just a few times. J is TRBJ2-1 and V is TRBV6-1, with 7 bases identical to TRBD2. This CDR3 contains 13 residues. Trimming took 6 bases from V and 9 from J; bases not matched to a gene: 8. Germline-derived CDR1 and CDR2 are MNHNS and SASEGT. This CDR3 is CASSGLVSGEQFF. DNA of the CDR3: TGTGCCAGCAGCGGACTAGTTTCGGGTGAGCAGTTCTTC.

This chain's CDR3 is CASSLLGSRNQPQHF. CDR3 DNA sequence: TGTGCCAGCAGTTTATTGGGGAGTCGTAATCAGCCCCAGCATTTT. The rearrangement links TRBV27 to TRBJ1-5; D is unresolved. This CDR3 has 15 amino acids. Germline CDR1 reads MNHEY; CDR2 reads SMNVEV (reference sequence). V gave up 1 base and J gave up 4 bases, with 11 bases separating them.

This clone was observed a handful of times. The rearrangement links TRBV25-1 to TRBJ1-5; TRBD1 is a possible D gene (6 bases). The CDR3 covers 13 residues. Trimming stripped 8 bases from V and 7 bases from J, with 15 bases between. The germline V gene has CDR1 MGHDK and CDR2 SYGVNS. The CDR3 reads CASSPGEWQPQHF. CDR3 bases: TGTGCCAGCTCCCCAGGGGAATGGCAGCCCCAGCATTTT.

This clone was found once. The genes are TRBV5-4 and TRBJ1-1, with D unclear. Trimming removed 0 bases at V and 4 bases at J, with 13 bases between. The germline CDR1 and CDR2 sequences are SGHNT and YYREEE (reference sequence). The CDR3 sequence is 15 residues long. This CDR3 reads CASSLDPGRATEAFF. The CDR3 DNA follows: TGTGCCAGCAGCTTGGATCCAGGCCGCGCCACTGAAGCTTTCTTT.

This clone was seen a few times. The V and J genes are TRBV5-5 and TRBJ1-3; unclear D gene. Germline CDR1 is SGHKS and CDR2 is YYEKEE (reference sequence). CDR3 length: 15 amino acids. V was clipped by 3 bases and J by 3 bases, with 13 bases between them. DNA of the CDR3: TGTGCCAGCAGCTCGGGTGCGTTAGGTGGAAACACCATATATTTT. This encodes CASSSGALGGNTIYF.

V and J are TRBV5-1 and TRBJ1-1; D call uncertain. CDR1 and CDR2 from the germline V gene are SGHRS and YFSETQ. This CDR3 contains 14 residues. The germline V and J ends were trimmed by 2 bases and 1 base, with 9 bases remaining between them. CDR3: CASSFSPGNTEAFF. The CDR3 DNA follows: TGCGCCAGCAGCTTCAGTCCGGGGAACACTGAAGCTTTCTTT.

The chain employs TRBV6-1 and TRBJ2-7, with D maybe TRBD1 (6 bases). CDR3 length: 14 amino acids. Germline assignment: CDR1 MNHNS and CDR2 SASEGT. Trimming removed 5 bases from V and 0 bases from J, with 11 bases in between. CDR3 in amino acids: CASSSTGSSYEQYF. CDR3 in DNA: TGTGCCAGCAGTTCCACAGGGAGCTCCTACGAGCAGTACTTC.

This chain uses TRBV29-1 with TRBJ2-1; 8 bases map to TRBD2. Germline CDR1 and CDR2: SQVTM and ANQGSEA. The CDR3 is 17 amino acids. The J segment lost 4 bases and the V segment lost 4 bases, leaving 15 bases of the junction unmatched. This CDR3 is CSVGGVSGLGSYNEQFF. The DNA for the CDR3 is TGCAGCGTTGGGGGGGTGTCGGGACTAGGGTCATACAATGAGCAGTTCTTC.

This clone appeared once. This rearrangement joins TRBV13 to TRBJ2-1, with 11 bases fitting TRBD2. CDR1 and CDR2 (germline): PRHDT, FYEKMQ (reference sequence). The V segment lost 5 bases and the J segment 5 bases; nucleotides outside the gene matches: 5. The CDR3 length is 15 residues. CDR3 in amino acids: CASSGAGLADNEQFF. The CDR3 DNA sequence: TGTGCCAGCAGCGGCGCGGGACTAGCGGACAATGAGCAGTTCTTC.

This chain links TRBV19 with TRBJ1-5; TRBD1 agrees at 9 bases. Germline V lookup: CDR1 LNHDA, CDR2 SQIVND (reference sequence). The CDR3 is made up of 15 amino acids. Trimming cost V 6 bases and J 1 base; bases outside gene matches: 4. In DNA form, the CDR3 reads TGTGCCAGTAGCATCGGGACAGGGAGCAATCAGCCCCAGCATTTT. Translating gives CASSIGTGSNQPQHF.

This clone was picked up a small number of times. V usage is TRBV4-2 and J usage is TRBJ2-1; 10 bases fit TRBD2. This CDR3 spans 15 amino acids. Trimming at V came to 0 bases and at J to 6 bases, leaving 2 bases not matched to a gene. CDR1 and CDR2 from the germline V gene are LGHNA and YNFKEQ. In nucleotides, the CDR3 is TGTGCCAGCAGCCAAGAAAGCGGGGGGGCCAATGAGCAGTTCTTC. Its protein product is CASSQESGGANEQFF.

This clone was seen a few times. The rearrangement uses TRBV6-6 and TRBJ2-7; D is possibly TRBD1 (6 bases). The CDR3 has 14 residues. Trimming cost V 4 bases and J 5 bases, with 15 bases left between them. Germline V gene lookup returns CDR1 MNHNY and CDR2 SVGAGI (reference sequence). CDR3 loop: CASSFGQRRDEQYF. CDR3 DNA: TGTGCCAGCAGTTTCGGACAGCGACGGGACGAGCAGTACTTC.

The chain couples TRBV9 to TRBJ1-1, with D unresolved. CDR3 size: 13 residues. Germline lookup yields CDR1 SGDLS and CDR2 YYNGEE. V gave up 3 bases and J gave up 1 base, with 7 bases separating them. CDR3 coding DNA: TGTGCCAGCAGCGCTTCGGGGAACACTGAAGCTTTCTTT. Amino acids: CASSASGNTEAFF.

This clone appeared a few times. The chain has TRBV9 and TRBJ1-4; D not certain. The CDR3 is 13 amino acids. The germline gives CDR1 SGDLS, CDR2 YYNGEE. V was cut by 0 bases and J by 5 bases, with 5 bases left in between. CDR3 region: CASSVDGNEKLFF. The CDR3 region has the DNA TGTGCCAGCAGCGTAGACGGGAATGAAAAACTGTTTTTT.

CDR3 protein: CASSGLPGLAGARIHNEQFF. In DNA form, the CDR3 reads TGTGCCAGCAGCGGACTACCGGGACTAGCGGGGGCCCGCATACACAATGAGCAGTTCTTC. This chain connects TRBV9 to TRBJ2-1, with 14 bases identical to TRBD2. Germline CDR1 SGDLS, CDR2 YYNGEE. V lost 3 bases and J lost 5; bases outside the gene matches: 16. This CDR3 contains 20 residues. Using reference TRBV9 and TRBJ2-1 for the parts outside the CDR3, the full variable domain is DSGVTQTPKHLITATGQRVTLRCSPRSGDLSVYWYQQSLDQGLQFLIQYYNGEERAKGNILERFSAQQFPDLHSELNLSSLELGDSALYFCASSGLPGLAGARIHNEQFFGPGTRLTVL.

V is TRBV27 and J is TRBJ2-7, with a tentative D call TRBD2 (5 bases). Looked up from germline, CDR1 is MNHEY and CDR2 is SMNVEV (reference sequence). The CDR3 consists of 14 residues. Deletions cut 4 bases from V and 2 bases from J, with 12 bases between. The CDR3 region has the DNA TGTGCCAGCAGTTACCCGGGGATCGCCTACGAGCAGTACTTC. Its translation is CASSYPGIAYEQYF.

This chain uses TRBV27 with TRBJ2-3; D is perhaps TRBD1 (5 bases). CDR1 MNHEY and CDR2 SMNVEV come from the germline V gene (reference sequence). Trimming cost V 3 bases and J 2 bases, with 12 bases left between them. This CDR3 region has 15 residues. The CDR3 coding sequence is TGTGCCAGCAGTTTGGGGCGGACGAACACAGATACGCAGTATTTT. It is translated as CASSLGRTNTDTQYF.

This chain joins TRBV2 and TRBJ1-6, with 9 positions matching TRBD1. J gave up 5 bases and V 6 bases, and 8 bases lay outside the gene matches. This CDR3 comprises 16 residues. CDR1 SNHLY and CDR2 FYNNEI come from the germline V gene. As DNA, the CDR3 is TGTGCCAGCAGACACGACAGGGGGACCAATAATTCACCCCTCCACTTT. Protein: CASRHDRGTNNSPLHF.

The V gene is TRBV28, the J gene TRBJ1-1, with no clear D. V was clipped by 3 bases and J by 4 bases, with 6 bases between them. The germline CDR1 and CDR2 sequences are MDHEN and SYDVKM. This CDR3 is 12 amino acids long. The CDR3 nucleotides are TGTGCCAGCAGTTTTTCCCTCACTGAAGCTTTCTTT. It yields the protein CASSFSLTEAFF.

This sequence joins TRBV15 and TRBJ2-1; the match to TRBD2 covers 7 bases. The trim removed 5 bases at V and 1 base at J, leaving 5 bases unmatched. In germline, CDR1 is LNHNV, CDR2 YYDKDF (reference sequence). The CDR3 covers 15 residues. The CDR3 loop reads CATSGGETSYNEQFF. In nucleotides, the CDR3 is TGTGCCACCAGCGGGGGGGAGACGTCCTACAATGAGCAGTTCTTC.

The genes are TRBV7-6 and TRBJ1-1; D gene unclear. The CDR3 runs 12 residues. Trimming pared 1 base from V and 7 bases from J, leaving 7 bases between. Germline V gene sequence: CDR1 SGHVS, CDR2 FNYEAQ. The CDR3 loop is CASSLGGDEAFF. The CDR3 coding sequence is TGTGCCAGCAGCTTAGGCGGGGATGAAGCTTTCTTT.